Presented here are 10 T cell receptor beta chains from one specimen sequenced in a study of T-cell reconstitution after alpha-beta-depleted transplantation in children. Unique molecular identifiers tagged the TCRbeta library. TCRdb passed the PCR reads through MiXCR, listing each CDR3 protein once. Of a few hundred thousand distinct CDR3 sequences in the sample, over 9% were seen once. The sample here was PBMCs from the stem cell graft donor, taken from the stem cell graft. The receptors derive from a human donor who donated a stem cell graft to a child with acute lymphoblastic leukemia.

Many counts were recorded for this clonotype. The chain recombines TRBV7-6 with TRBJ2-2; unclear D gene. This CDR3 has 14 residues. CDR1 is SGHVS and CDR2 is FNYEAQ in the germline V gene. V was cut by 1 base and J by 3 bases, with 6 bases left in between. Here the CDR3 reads CASSLGLDTGELFF. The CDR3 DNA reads TGTGCCAGCAGCTTAGGGTTGGACACCGGGGAGCTGTTTTTT.

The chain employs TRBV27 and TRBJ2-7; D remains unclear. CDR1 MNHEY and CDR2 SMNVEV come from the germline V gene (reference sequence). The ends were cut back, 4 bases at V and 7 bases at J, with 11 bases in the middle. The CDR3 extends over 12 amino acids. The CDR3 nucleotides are TGTGCCAGCAGTTCCCTATCGCGGGAGCAGTACTTC. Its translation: CASSSLSREQYF.

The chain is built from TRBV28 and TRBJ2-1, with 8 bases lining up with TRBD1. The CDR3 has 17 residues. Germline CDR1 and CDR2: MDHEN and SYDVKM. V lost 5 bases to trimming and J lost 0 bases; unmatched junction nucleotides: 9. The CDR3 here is CASSNGQGRYSYNEQFF. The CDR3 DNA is TGTGCCAGCAGTAACGGACAGGGTAGATACTCCTACAATGAGCAGTTCTTC.

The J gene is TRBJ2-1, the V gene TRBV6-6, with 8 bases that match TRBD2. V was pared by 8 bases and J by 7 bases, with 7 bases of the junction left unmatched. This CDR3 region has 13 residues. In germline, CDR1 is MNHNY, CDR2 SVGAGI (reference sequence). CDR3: CASFQRERNEQFF. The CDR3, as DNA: TGTGCCAGCTTCCAGCGGGAGAGGAATGAGCAGTTCTTC.

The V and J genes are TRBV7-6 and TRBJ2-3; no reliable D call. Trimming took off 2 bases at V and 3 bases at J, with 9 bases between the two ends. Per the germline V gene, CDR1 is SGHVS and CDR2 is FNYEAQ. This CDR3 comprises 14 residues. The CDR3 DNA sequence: TGTGCCAGCAGCTTAAATTACGTTACAGATACGCAGTATTTT. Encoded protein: CASSLNYVTDTQYF.

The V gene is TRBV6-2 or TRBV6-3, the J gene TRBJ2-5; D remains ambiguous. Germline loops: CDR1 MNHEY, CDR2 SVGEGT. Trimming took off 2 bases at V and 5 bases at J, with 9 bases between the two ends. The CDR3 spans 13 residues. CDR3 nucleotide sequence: TGTGCCAGCAGTTACGGGCGCATGGAGACCCAGTACTTC. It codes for CASSYGRMETQYF.

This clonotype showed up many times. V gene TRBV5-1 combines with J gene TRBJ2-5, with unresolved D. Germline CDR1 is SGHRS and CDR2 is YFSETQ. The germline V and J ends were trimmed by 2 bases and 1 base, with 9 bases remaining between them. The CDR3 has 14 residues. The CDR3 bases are TGCGCCAGCAGCTTCCACTCCCTCCAAGAGACCCAGTACTTC. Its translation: CASSFHSLQETQYF. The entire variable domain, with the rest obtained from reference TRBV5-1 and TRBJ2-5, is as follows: KAGVTQTPRYLIKTRGQQVTLSCSPISGHRSVSWYQQTPGQGLQFLFEYFSETQRNKGNFPGRFSGRQFSNSRSEMNVSTLELGDSALYLCASSFHSLQETQYFGPGTRLLVL.

In nucleotides, the CDR3 is TGTGCCAGCAGCTTAGCTCCCCCCTTGGAGACCCAGTACTTC. Residues: CASSLAPPLETQYF. The V call is TRBV7-6, the J call TRBJ2-5; D unresolved. The germline CDR1 and CDR2 sequences are SGHVS and FNYEAQ. This CDR3 has 14 amino acids. V lost 0 bases to trimming and J lost 5 bases, with 10 bases between them.

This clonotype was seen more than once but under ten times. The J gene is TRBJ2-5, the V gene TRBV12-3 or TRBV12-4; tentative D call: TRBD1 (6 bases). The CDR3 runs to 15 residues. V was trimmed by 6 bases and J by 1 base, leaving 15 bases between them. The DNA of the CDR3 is TGTGCCAGCAGGATCTCGACAGGTCCCCAAGAGACCCAGTACTTC. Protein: CASRISTGPQETQYF.

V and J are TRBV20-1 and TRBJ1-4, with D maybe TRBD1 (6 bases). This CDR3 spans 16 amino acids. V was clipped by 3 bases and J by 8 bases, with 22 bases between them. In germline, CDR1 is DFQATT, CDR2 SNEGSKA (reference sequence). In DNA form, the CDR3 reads TGCAGTGCTAGGGGTCCGAAGGGGGTGAGACAGGAAAAACTGTTTTTT. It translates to CSARGPKGVRQEKLFF.